The clone carrying this T cell receptor beta chain was recorded at least ten times. The antigen is unknown. The CDR3 contains 16 residues. V was shortened by 6 bases and J by 0 bases, with 17 bases between the two germline ends. Germline V CDR1 and CDR2: SNHLY, FYNNEI. The data stem from a study of T cells in Graves' hyperthyroidism and ophthalmopathy. There were TCR beta CDR3 regions amplified from RNA transcripts. During a first-round RT-PCR of the TCR CDR3, the HTBI primer set was used. MiXCR, run by TCRdb on the multiplex PCR reads, gives a single entry per CDR3 protein. The table shows 350,000 to 400,000 distinct CDR3 sequences, with more than 13% occurring only once. Broader study findings: The majority of expanded thyroid clonotypes above 0.001 also appeared in blood. Ophthalmopathy onset followed model prediction by a median approximately six months. Patients with ophthalmopathy were separated from those with stable hyperthyroidism by a 13 V-J model.

This TCR derives from a young woman with Graves' hyperthyroidism. V and J are TRBV2 and TRBJ1-1; TRBD1 is a possible D gene (6 bases). The sample taken for sequencing was blood. CDR3 nucleotide sequence: TGTGCCAGCAGCAAGGACAGTCCCGGCATGAACACTGAAGCTTTCTTT. Amino acid sequence: CASSKDSPGMNTEAFF. The variable domain in full, completed from reference TRBV2 and TRBJ1-1, reads EPEVTQTPSHQVTQMGQEVILRCVPISNHLYFYWYRQILGQKVEFLVSFYNNEISEKSEIFDDQFSVERPDGSNFTLKIRSTKLEDSAMYFCASSKDSPGMNTEAFFGQGTRLTVV.